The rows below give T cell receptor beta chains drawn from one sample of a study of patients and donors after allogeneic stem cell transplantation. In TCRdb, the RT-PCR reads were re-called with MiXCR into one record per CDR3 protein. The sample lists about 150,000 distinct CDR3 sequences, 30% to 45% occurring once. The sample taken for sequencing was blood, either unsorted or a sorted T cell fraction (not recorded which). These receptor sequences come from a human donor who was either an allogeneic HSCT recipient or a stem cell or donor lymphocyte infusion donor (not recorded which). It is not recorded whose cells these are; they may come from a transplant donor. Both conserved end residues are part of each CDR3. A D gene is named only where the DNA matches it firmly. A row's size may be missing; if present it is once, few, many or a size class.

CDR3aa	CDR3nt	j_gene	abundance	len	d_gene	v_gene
CASSLRQGAFTDTQYF	TGTGCCAGCAGCCTCAGACAGGGGGCATTCACAGATACGCAGTATTTT	TRBJ2-3	few	16	TRBD1	TRBV12-3/TRBV12-4
CASSRSGGQGEQFF	TGTGCCAGCAGCCGGAGCGGGGGGCAGGGTGAGCAGTTCTTC	TRBJ2-1	NA	14	TRBD2	TRBV4-2
CASSLEGGEQYF	TGCGCCAGCAGCTTGGAGGGAGGCGAGCAGTACTTC	TRBJ2-7	NA	12	NA	TRBV5-1
CASRGTFNYGYTF	TGTGCCAGCCGCGGGACATTCAACTATGGCTACACCTTC	TRBJ1-2	NA	13	NA	TRBV9
CAISSMVGTEYGYTF	TGTGCCATCAGCTCTATGGTTGGGACAGAATATGGCTACACCTTC	TRBJ1-2	NA	15	TRBD1	TRBV10-3
CASSDSMNTEAFF	TGTGCCAGCAGTGACAGCATGAACACTGAAGCTTTCTTT	TRBJ1-1	few	13	NA	TRBV6-1
CASSFSGGIQETQYF	TGTGCCAGCAGCTTTAGCGGGGGGATCCAAGAGACCCAGTACTTC	TRBJ2-5	NA	15	TRBD2	TRBV7-2
CASGRQGASSPLHF	TGTGCCAGCGGCCGACAGGGGGCAAGTTCACCCCTCCACTTT	TRBJ1-6	NA	14	TRBD1	TRBV28
CASTLTGAFNYGYTF	TGTGCCAGCACCTTGACAGGGGCCTTTAACTATGGCTACACCTTC	TRBJ1-2	NA	15	TRBD1	TRBV9
CASSLVGPGYNEQFF	TGCGCCAGCAGCTTGGTGGGACCCGGGTACAATGAGCAGTTCTTC	TRBJ2-1	NA	15	NA	TRBV5-1
CSARGLGRREEKLFF	TGCAGTGCTAGAGGATTGGGCAGGCGGGAAGAAAAACTGTTTTTT	TRBJ1-4	few	15	NA	TRBV20-1
CASSLGGNLGYTF	TGTGCCAGCAGTTTGGGGGGTAATCTGGGCTACACCTTC	TRBJ1-2	many	13	NA	TRBV12-3/TRBV12-4
CSALPTSAYEQYF	TGCAGTGCTCTCCCTACTAGCGCCTACGAGCAGTACTTC	TRBJ2-7	NA	13	TRBD2	TRBV20-1
CSARGATISPFYNEQFF	TGCAGTGCTAGAGGGGCTACTATTTCCCCTTTTTACAATGAGCAGTTCTTC	TRBJ2-1	NA	17	NA	TRBV20-1
CASSSSGPFISEAEAFF	TGTGCCAGCAGTTCCTCGGGTCCCTTCATATCCGAAGCTGAAGCTTTCTTT	TRBJ1-1	NA	17	NA	TRBV6-5
CASSLETGSEQYF	TGCGCCAGCAGCTTGGAGACAGGGTCCGAGCAGTACTTC	TRBJ2-7	NA	13	TRBD1	TRBV5-1